Below are 25 T cell receptor beta chains sequenced from a single sample in a study of blood T cell repertoires in COVID-19. The table came from immunoSEQ multiplex PCR; TCRdb's copy has only in-frame clones and leaves some out. The data contain approximately 45,000 clones, 86% of them singletons. The sample consisted of peripheral blood. The receptors come from a man aged 35-49 years with active COVID-19.

This chain connects TRBV6-5 to TRBJ2-1; tentatively, D is TRBD2 (6 bases). The CDR3 consists of 15 residues. Trimming removed 5 bases from V and 3 bases from J, with 14 bases in between. The germline V gene encodes CDR1 MNHEY and CDR2 SVGAGI. The DNA of the CDR3 is TGTGCCAGCAGTCGAACGGGGGTAGGCTACAATGAGCAGTTCTTC. Translation: CASSRTGVGYNEQFF.

The rearrangement links TRBV9 to TRBJ2-7, with 7 nucleotides matching TRBD2. V lost 2 bases, J lost 2 bases, and 7 bases stayed unmatched. Germline CDR1 is SGDLS and CDR2 is YYNGEE. The CDR3 totals 15 residues. In DNA form, the CDR3 reads TGTGCCAGCAGCGTCGATGTCGGGGGGACCTACGAGCAGTACTTC. It specifies CASSVDVGGTYEQYF.

This clone was seen only once. The chain is built from TRBV11-1 and TRBJ2-5; 12 bases fit TRBD2. Losses at the gene ends were 3 bases for V and 8 bases for J; bases not matched to a gene: 7. The CDR3 has 15 residues. From germline, CDR1 is SGHAT and CDR2 FQDESV (reference sequence). CDR3 DNA: TGTGCCAGCAGCTTTGGGACTAGCGGGTCAGCAACCCAGTACTTC. This sequence encodes CASSFGTSGSATQYF.

This clone was found a few times. The chain has TRBV5-4 and TRBJ1-1, with 7 positions matching TRBD1. The CDR3 length is 15 residues. Per the germline V gene, CDR1 is SGHNT and CDR2 is YYREEE (reference sequence). V dropped 0 bases and J dropped 5; count of bases not matched to a gene: 7. CDR3 DNA: TGTGCCAGCAGCTTGGATAGACAGGGAAGGACTGAAGCTTTCTTT. This translates into CASSLDRQGRTEAFF.

This clone turned up a few times. The chain links TRBV6-5 to TRBJ2-1; 11 nucleotides agree with TRBD2. The CDR3 extends over 13 amino acids. Germline V gene data show CDR1 as MNHEY and CDR2 as SVGAGI. Germline trimming cut 6 bases from V and 6 bases from J; bases unmatched to any gene: 1. The CDR3 nucleotides are TGTGCCAGCAGGCTAGCGGGAGGCAATGAGCAGTTCTTC. Translation: CASRLAGGNEQFF.

This chain connects TRBV9 to TRBJ2-7; weak D call: TRBD2 (5 bases). Per the germline V gene, CDR1 is SGDLS and CDR2 is YYNGEE. This CDR3 spans 15 amino acids. The V gene lost 4 bases and the J gene lost 5 bases, with 19 bases spanning the gap. The CDR3 is CASSQGEGVTHEQYF. The CDR3 bases are TGTGCCAGCAGCCAAGGTGAGGGAGTCACCCACGAGCAGTACTTC. Full variable domain (missing parts from reference TRBV9 and TRBJ2-7): DSGVTQTPKHLITATGQRVTLRCSPRSGDLSVYWYQQSLDQGLQFLIQYYNGEERAKGNILERFSAQQFPDLHSELNLSSLELGDSALYFCASSQGEGVTHEQYFGPGTRLTVT.

This chain uses TRBV28 with TRBJ2-7, with 16 bases matching TRBD2. V was clipped by 6 bases and J by 4 bases; unmatched bases: 9. The CDR3 spans 17 residues. In germline, CDR1 is MDHEN, CDR2 SYDVKM. DNA of the CDR3: TGTGCCAGCAGAAAGGGACTAGCGGGAGGGAGAAGGTACGAGCAGTACTTC. This encodes CASRKGLAGGRRYEQYF.

The V call is TRBV6-5, the J call TRBJ1-5; D is perhaps TRBD1 (5 bases). The CDR3 consists of 14 residues. Between the trimmed V and J ends, which lost 0 bases and 7 bases, there was a span of 10 bases. CDR1 MNHEY and CDR2 SVGAGI come from the germline V gene. This chain's CDR3 is CASSYSGGVQPQHF. In nucleotides, the CDR3 is TGTGCCAGCAGTTACTCGGGGGGAGTACAGCCCCAGCATTTT.

The chain recombines TRBV28 with TRBJ2-4, with 8 bases that match TRBD1. The V and J ends lost 8 bases and 1 base, in that order; junction bases with no gene match: 10. From germline, CDR1 is MDHEN and CDR2 SYDVKM. The CDR3 extends over 16 amino acids. This CDR3 is CASPPPGGSAKNIQYF. In DNA, the CDR3 is TGTGCCAGCCCCCCGCCAGGGGGCTCGGCCAAAAACATTCAGTACTTC.

The chain employs TRBV5-1 and TRBJ2-2; D is ambiguous. V gave up 4 bases and J gave up 3 bases, with 10 bases separating them. The CDR3 runs 14 residues. From germline, CDR1 is SGHRS and CDR2 YFSETQ. In nucleotides, the CDR3 is TGCGCCAGCAGCCCCGTTTCCGACACCGGGGAGCTGTTTTTT. Translated, it gives CASSPVSDTGELFF.

V usage is TRBV2 and J usage is TRBJ2-2, with a tentative D call TRBD1 (6 bases). The germline V gene encodes CDR1 SNHLY and CDR2 FYNNEI. The length of the CDR3 is 14 residues. V was cut by 7 bases and J by 0 bases, with 9 bases left in between. The CDR3: CASNRASNTGELFF. In DNA, the CDR3 is TGTGCCAGCAACAGGGCTTCGAACACCGGGGAGCTGTTTTTT.

V is TRBV6-1 and J is TRBJ2-1; TRBD2 aligns across 9 bases. The trim removed 2 bases at V and 9 bases at J, leaving 8 bases unmatched. The CDR3 is 15 residues long. Germline CDR1 reads MNHNS; CDR2 reads SASEGT. The DNA of the CDR3 is TGTGCCAGCAGTGAAAGGGCTAGCGGGGCAGGTGAGCAGTTCTTC. This codes for CASSERASGAGEQFF.

In its sample, this clone was seen once. The chain uses TRBV5-1 and TRBJ2-3; tentatively, D is TRBD2 (6 bases). Germline values: CDR1 SGHRS, CDR2 YFSETQ. V dropped 0 bases and J dropped 2 bases, with 13 bases sitting between them. The CDR3 contains 16 residues. The CDR3 loop is CASSLAFGGSTDTQYF. The CDR3 bases are TGCGCCAGCAGCTTGGCCTTCGGGGGATCCACAGATACGCAGTATTTT.

The chain joins TRBV5-1 to TRBJ2-1; 7 nucleotides match TRBD2. This CDR3 is 14 amino acids long. Germline-derived CDR1 and CDR2 are SGHRS and YFSETQ. V trimming: 4 bases; J trimming: 4 bases; junction bases outside the gene matches: 5. CDR3 region: CASSRDYLYNEQFF. CDR3 DNA sequence: TGCGCCAGCAGCCGGGACTACCTATACAATGAGCAGTTCTTC. Looking up the rest from reference TRBV5-1 and TRBJ2-1 gives the full variable domain: KAGVTQTPRYLIKTRGQQVTLSCSPISGHRSVSWYQQTPGQGLQFLFEYFSETQRNKGNFPGRFSGRQFSNSRSEMNVSTLELGDSALYLCASSRDYLYNEQFFGPGTRLTVL.

This chain connects TRBV10-3 to TRBJ2-1; 10 bases fit TRBD2. The CDR3 runs to 15 residues. Trimming at V came to 6 bases and at J to 7 bases, leaving 9 bases not matched to a gene. From germline, CDR1 is ENHRY and CDR2 SYGVKD. CDR3 loop: CAIRGAGGRGNEQFF. CDR3 sequence (DNA): TGTGCCATCAGGGGAGCGGGAGGGCGGGGGAATGAGCAGTTCTTC.

V is TRBV9 and J is TRBJ2-7; the match to TRBD2 covers 11 bases. This CDR3 comprises 18 residues. V dropped 3 bases and J dropped 4; count of bases not matched to a gene: 15. Germline lookup yields CDR1 SGDLS and CDR2 YYNGEE. CDR3 sequence reads: CASSGGLAGGVAFYEQYF. The CDR3 DNA sequence: TGTGCCAGCAGCGGGGGCCTAGCGGGAGGTGTGGCTTTTTACGAGCAGTACTTC.

This chain uses TRBV28 with TRBJ1-5; 7 bases fit TRBD1. The V gene's germline CDR1 is MDHEN and CDR2 SYDVKM. The trim removed 3 bases at V and 6 bases at J, leaving 2 bases unmatched. The CDR3 sequence is 13 residues long. The CDR3 sequence is CASSLRGLQPQHF. The DNA for the CDR3 is TGTGCCAGCAGTTTGAGGGGGCTTCAGCCCCAGCATTTT.

CDR3 bases: TGTGCCATCAGTGACCCAGGGTTGACAGGGGCCTACGAGCAGTACTTC. Amino acids: CAISDPGLTGAYEQYF. The chain couples TRBV10-3 to TRBJ2-7; 8 bases line up with TRBD1. J was trimmed by 2 bases and V by 3 bases; bases with no gene match: 9. Germline CDR1 reads ENHRY; CDR2 reads SYGVKD. The CDR3 contains 16 residues.

The rearrangement links TRBV13 to TRBJ1-1, with D perhaps TRBD1 (5 bases). Germline CDR1 and CDR2: PRHDT and FYEKMQ (reference sequence). CDR3 size: 14 residues. V gave up 3 bases and J gave up 2 bases, with 10 bases separating them. CDR3 region: CASSFLTENTEAFF. As DNA, the CDR3 is TGTGCCAGCAGCTTCCTGACAGAAAACACTGAAGCTTTCTTT.

CDR3 residues: CASSGGLAAISTDTQYF. The CDR3, as DNA: TGTGCCAGCAGCGGGGGGTTAGCGGCTATAAGCACAGATACGCAGTATTTT. This chain links TRBV13 with TRBJ2-3; maybe TRBD2 (6 bases). CDR1 is PRHDT and CDR2 is FYEKMQ in the germline V gene (reference sequence). CDR3 length: 17 residues. V dropped 5 bases and J dropped 0 bases, with 18 bases sitting between them. Full variable domain (missing parts from reference TRBV13 and TRBJ2-3): AAGVIQSPRHLIKEKRETATLKCYPIPRHDTVYWYQQGPGQDPQFLISFYEKMQSDKGSIPDRFSAQQFSDYHSELNMSSLELGDSALYFCASSGGLAAISTDTQYFGPGTRLTVL.

The chain links TRBV27 to TRBJ1-1; D might be TRBD1 (5 bases). Deletions cut 3 bases from V and 4 bases from J, with 9 bases between. CDR1 and CDR2 (germline): MNHEY, SMNVEV (reference sequence). CDR3 length equals 13 residues. This CDR3 reads CASSFGGITEAFF. The DNA of the CDR3 is TGTGCCAGCAGTTTTGGGGGGATCACTGAAGCTTTCTTT.

The chain employs TRBV6-6 and TRBJ1-4; D unclear. CDR3 length: 15 residues. V shed 6 bases and J shed 2 bases, with 13 bases lying between them. Germline V lookup: CDR1 MNHNY, CDR2 SVGAGI (reference sequence). This CDR3 reads CASSLGVWTNEKLFF. CDR3 in DNA: TGTGCCAGCAGCCTAGGAGTTTGGACTAATGAAAAACTGTTTTTT.

This clone occurred a few times. CDR3 bases: TGTGCCAGCAGCTCTAGACTAGCGGGAATGACAGATACGCAGTATTTT. Encoded protein: CASSSRLAGMTDTQYF. The V call is TRBV9, the J call TRBJ2-3, with TRBD2 identical over 11 bases. The junction had 7 bases not matched to a gene; V was cut back by 4 bases and J by 3 bases. The CDR3 has 16 residues. CDR1 SGDLS and CDR2 YYNGEE come from the germline V gene.

The chain's CDR3 is CASSVGLVFPLNEQFF. The CDR3, as DNA: TGTGCCAGCAGCGTGGGACTAGTGTTCCCTCTCAATGAGCAGTTCTTC. The chain joins TRBV9 to TRBJ2-1; TRBD2 matches at 8 bases. Germline values: CDR1 SGDLS, CDR2 YYNGEE. The J segment lost 6 bases and the V segment lost 2 bases, leaving 10 bases of the junction unmatched. The CDR3 is made up of 16 amino acids. Supplemented by reference TRBV9 and TRBJ2-1, the full variable domain reads DSGVTQTPKHLITATGQRVTLRCSPRSGDLSVYWYQQSLDQGLQFLIQYYNGEERAKGNILERFSAQQFPDLHSELNLSSLELGDSALYFCASSVGLVFPLNEQFFGPGTRLTVL.

The chain joins TRBV28 to TRBJ2-7, with a tentative D call TRBD1 (5 bases). V was trimmed by 4 bases and J by 2 bases, leaving 15 bases between them. Looked up from germline, CDR1 is MDHEN and CDR2 is SYDVKM. There are 15 residues in the CDR3. This CDR3 is CASSSGYQNPYEQYF. The CDR3 DNA reads as TGTGCCAGCAGTTCAGGGTACCAAAATCCCTACGAGCAGTACTTC.